This T cell receptor beta chain was sequenced for a study of liver allograft versus peripheral blood T cells. Whole-study context: Blood and transplanted-liver T cell receptor repertoires from recipients were compared.

This CDR3 has 12 amino acids. The V gene lost 3 bases and the J gene lost 7 bases, with 6 bases spanning the gap. Germline V gives CDR1 MNHNS, CDR2 SASEGT. Overall study findings and caveats: Intragraft liver T cell receptor repertoires reportedly differed from peripheral blood repertoires.

TCRdb independently ran MiXCR on the reads; one entry per CDR3 protein. Of some 10,000 distinct CDR3 sequences listed, around a quarter are singletons. In this sample, this clonotype is medium-sized. Its antigen is undetermined. V usage is TRBV6-1 and J usage is TRBJ1-4, with unresolved D. The origin of this receptor is a human patient who had a liver transplant. Some T cells here may be from the graft donor. CDR3 DNA sequence: TGTGCCAGCAGTGAGGGAAGTGAAAAACTGTTTTTT. Translated, it gives CASSEGSEKLFF.